This TCR beta chain was observed in a study of identical twins. The junction had 11 bases not matched to a gene; V was cut back by 5 bases and J by 8 bases. Germline values: CDR1 SGHAT, CDR2 FQDESV (reference sequence). The CDR3 length is 15 residues. All donors were healthy Caucasians. TCRdb re-analysed the 5' RACE reads in MiXCR, keeping a single row per CDR3 protein. The data show 1,800,000 or so distinct CDR3 sequences, more than 30% seen once. Source material: cord blood. The sequence derives from a newborn girl in good health. The gene calls are TRBV11-1 and TRBJ2-1, with 8 bases fitting TRBD2. The DNA for the CDR3 is TGTGCCAGCAGCACTACCGGGACTAGTGCCGATGAGCAGTTCTTC. It is translated as CASSTTGTSADEQFF.